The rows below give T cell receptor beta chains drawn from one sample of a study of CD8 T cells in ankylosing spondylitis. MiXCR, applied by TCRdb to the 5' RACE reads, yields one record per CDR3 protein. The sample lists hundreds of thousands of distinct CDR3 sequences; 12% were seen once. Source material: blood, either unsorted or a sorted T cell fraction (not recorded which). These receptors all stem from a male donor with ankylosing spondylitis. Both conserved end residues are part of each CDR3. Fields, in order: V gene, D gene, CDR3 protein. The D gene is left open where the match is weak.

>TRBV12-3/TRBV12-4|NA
CASRPLGDSPLHF
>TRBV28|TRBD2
CASSVGGTITDTQYF
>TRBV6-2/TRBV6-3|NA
CASSRQLNQPQHF
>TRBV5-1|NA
CASRGDLSYEQYF
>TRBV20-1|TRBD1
CSARRGTANQHQHF
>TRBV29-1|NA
CSVLPDRFYEQYF
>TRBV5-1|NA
CASSLDSAGTGANVLTF
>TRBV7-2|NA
CASSLGGDRNEQFF
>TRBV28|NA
CASSLIRSPQHSPLHF
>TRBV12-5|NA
CASGRDGGEQFF
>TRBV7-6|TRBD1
CASRPGPGQGRHINYGYTF
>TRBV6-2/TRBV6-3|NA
CASSRWAARSGANVLTF
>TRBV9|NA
CASSPRRASFF
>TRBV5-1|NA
CASSWGGGTEAFF
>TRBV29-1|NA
CSAGTPGNEKLFF
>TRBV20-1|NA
CSASGDKGHQHF
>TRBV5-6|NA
CASSLNRASREAFF
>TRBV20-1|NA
CSATTGLRTYGYTF
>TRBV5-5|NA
CASSLLPGLQETQYF
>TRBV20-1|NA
CSAGSGEAYGYTF
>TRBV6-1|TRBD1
CASSPSPGGASKNIQYF
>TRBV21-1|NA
CASRADGLCYEQYF
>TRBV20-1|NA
CSASGDAPGNYGYTF
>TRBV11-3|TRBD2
CASSFGTSGSNSPDTQYF
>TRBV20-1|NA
CSASKAGILYNEQFF
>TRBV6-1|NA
CASSRTGLSFSYEQYF
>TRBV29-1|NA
CSVFLARGTQYF
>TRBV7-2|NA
CASRWKGGSNYGYTF
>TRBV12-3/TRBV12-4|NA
CASSLISSRDEQYF
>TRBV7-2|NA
CASSLDYGEQYF
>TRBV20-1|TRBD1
CSANREGAGSSPLHF
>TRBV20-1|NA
CSARLGSAETQYF
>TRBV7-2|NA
CASSLGGGHQPQHF
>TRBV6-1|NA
CASSRTAPRGEAFF
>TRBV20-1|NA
CSAPDRAEQFF
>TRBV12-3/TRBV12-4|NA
CASSKDGNIGSYEQYF
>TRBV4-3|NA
CASSQNEDQPQHF
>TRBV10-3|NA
CAIWGGNTEAFF
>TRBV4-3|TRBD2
CASSQDRPAGQDTQYF
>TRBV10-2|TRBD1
CASMRQGNEKLFF
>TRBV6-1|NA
CASRASRRSQYF
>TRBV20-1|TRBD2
CCASSLAGRSSYNEQFF
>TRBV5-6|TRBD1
CASSFSGTGNTEAFF
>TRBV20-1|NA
CSANGQYEQYF
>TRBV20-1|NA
CSARLSQWGVGTEAFF
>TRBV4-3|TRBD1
CASSQTGTGGLNTQYF
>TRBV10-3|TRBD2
CAISDPREAGNEQFF
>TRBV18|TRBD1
CASSPSGTASYNEQFF
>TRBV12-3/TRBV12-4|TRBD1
CASSYLGGPPTDTQYF